Here is one TCR beta chain with its context. Its cognate antigen is unknown. A mixed TRB-A/B primer pool amplified rearranged TRB by multiplex touch-down PCR. From the multiplex PCR reads, TCRdb called clonotypes with MiXCR, one entry per CDR3 protein. The table includes about 9,200 distinct CDR3 sequences, 33% detected once. This specimen belongs to a study of T cell repertoires in aging, cancer and after chemotherapy. Study summary: Six age groups, ranging from 30 or younger to 70 or older, included the donors. Healthy donor repertoires were recorded over several months to years and showed clear clonal overlap. Roughly 8.8 million TCR reads made up the full dataset. General observations from the study: Median generation probability rose over the chemotherapy interval in each cancer cohort, suggesting rebound thymic output.

Per germline, CDR1 MNHEY and CDR2 SMNVEV (reference sequence). The germline V and J ends were trimmed by 2 bases and 3 bases, with 7 bases remaining between them. This CDR3 has 13 residues. Amplification of TCR beta used genomic DNA extracted from peripheral blood. The chain is built from TRBV27 and TRBJ1-1; D unclear. The specimen was blood. The clonotype originates from a human donor in good health. The donor label of this sample is uncertain. CDR3: CASSLGVDTEAFF. Here the CDR3 DNA reads TGTGCCAGCAGTTTAGGGGTTGACACTGAAGCTTTCTTT.